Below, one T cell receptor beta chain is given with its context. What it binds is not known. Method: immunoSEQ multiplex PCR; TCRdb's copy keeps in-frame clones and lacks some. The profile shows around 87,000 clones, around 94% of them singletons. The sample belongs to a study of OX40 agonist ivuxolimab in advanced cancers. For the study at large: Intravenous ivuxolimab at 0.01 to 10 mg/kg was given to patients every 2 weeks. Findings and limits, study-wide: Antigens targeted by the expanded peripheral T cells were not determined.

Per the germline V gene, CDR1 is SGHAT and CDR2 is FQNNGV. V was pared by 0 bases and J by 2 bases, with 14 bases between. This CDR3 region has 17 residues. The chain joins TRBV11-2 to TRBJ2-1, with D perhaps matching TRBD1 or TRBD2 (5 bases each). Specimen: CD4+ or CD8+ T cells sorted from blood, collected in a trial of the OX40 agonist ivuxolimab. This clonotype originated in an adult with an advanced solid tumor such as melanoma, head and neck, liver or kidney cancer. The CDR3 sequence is CASSLDFPGPTYNEQFF. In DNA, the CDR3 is TGTGCCAGCAGCTTAGATTTTCCGGGGCCGACCTACAATGAGCAGTTCTTC.